A selection of T cell receptor beta chains follows, all from one sample in a study of PD-L1 blockade in urothelial cancer. Using immunoSEQ multiplex PCR, the repertoire was profiled, and TCRdb retains in-frame clones only, with some absent. The repertoire consists of 70,000 to 90,000 clones, with around 85% occurring once and the leading ten covering approximately 15%. The sequences come from PBMCs, collected around atezolizumab (anti-PD-L1) treatment. These receptors originate from a man in his fifties or sixties with urothelial cancer. Both conserved end residues are part of each CDR3. Fields, in order: clone size, CDR3 length, D gene, J gene, V gene, CDR3 protein, CDR3 DNA. The D gene is left open where the match is weak. Not every row has a clone size; where given, it reads once, few, many or a size class.

NA 14 TRBD1 TRBJ2-7 TRBV19 CASRGQGVGYEQYF TGTGCCAGTAGGGGACAGGGAGTTGGCTACGAGCAGTACTTC
NA 17 TRBD2 TRBJ2-7 TRBV4-3 CASSQVLTIAGSYEQYF TGCGCCAGCAGCCAAGTATTGACGATAGCGGGTAGCTACGAGCAGTACTTC
NA 16 NA TRBJ1-4 TRBV5-5 CASSLRGNLREEKLFF TGTGCCAGCAGCTTACGGGGGAACTTGCGGGAGGAAAAACTGTTTTTT
NA 15 NA TRBJ2-1 TRBV9 CASSVAGEEYNEQFF TGTGCCAGCAGCGTAGCCGGGGAGGAATACAATGAGCAGTTCTTC
once 14 TRBD2 TRBJ2-7 TRBV7-9 CATSELAGSYEQYF TGTGCCACCTCTGAACTAGCGGGGAGCTACGAGCAGTACTTC
NA 16 NA TRBJ2-3 TRBV10-3 CAISESQRYSTDTQYF TGTGCCATCAGTGAGTCCCAGCGCTACAGCACAGATACGCAGTATTTT
NA 16 TRBD2 TRBJ2-2 TRBV7-2 CASSLSSGSNTGELFF TGTGCCAGCAGCTTATCTAGCGGGAGCAACACCGGGGAGCTGTTTTTT
once 14 NA TRBJ2-5 TRBV13 CASSSPRVLETQYF TGTGCCAGCAGCTCCCCCCGGGTGCTAGAGACCCAGTACTTC
NA 16 NA TRBJ2-3 TRBV9 CASSVGPGPSTDTQYF TGTGCCAGCAGCGTAGGCCCAGGCCCCTCTACAGATACGCAGTATTTT
NA 14 NA TRBJ2-7 TRBV5-6 CASSPAGPTYEQYF TGTGCCAGCAGCCCCGCAGGGCCAACTTACGAGCAGTACTTC
NA 12 TRBD1 TRBJ1-2 TRBV2 CASTGTGYGYTF TGTGCCAGCACCGGGACAGGGTATGGCTACACCTTC
few 15 TRBD1 TRBJ1-5 TRBV7-8 CASGVDRAGNQPQHF TGTGCCAGCGGGGTAGACAGGGCTGGGAATCAGCCCCAGCATTTT
NA 13 NA TRBJ2-7 TRBV10-1 CASSEFARDEQYF TGCGCCAGCAGTGAGTTCGCGCGGGACGAGCAGTACTTC
NA 13 TRBD1 TRBJ1-5 TRBV29-1 CSVATGVDQPQHF TGCAGCGTTGCCACAGGGGTCGATCAGCCCCAGCATTTT
NA 13 NA TRBJ1-3 TRBV30 CAWSTGHGNTIYF TGTGCCTGGAGTACAGGGCACGGAAACACCATATATTTT
few 16 TRBD1 TRBJ1-2 TRBV15 CATSRDGGTANYGYTF TGTGCCACCAGCAGAGATGGAGGGACAGCTAACTATGGCTACACCTTC
NA 15 TRBD1 TRBJ2-2 TRBV27 CASSVGRGLYGELFF TGTGCCAGCAGTGTAGGCAGGGGGCTGTACGGGGAGCTGTTTTTT
few 14 TRBD2 TRBJ2-3 TRBV7-9 CASSTSGPADTQYF TGTGCCAGCAGCACTAGCGGGCCAGCAGATACGCAGTATTTT
NA 15 NA TRBJ2-1 TRBV5-4 CASSPPGTPPNEQFF TGTGCCAGCAGCCCCCCCGGGACACCTCCCAATGAGCAGTTCTTC
NA 16 NA TRBJ2-5 TRBV28 CASSFLTGFGRETQYF TGTGCCAGCAGTTTCTTGACAGGTTTCGGGCGAGAGACCCAGTACTTC
once 16 NA TRBJ1-3 TRBV5-4 CASSLGLSGSGNTIYF TGTGCCAGCAGCTTGGGGCTGTCGGGCTCTGGAAACACCATATATTTT
NA 17 TRBD2 TRBJ2-7 TRBV4-2 CASSPSGRAIRTYEQYF TGTGCCAGCAGCCCTAGCGGGAGGGCAATCAGGACCTACGAGCAGTACTTC
NA 17 TRBD2 TRBJ2-5 TRBV5-8 CASSPPAGGRIRETQYF TGTGCCAGCAGCCCACCGGCGGGGGGGCGAATCAGGGAGACCCAGTACTTC
NA 14 TRBD1 TRBJ2-7 TRBV28 CASSFPGQTYEQYF TGTGCCAGCAGTTTTCCGGGACAGACTTACGAGCAGTACTTC
few 14 NA TRBJ1-2 TRBV19 CASSIEDGNYGYTF TGTGCCAGTAGTATCGAAGACGGGAACTATGGCTACACCTTC
once 12 TRBD1 TRBJ2-7 TRBV29-1 CSVVQGVYEQYF TGCAGCGTTGTACAGGGGGTCTACGAGCAGTACTTC
NA 16 TRBD2 TRBJ2-7 TRBV9 CASSPRVEAGVGEQYF TGTGCCAGCAGCCCCCGGGTGGAAGCGGGAGTGGGCGAGCAGTACTTC
NA 16 TRBD2 TRBJ2-2 TRBV9 CASSVLRELYTGELFF TGTGCCAGCAGCGTATTGCGGGAGCTTTACACCGGGGAGCTGTTTTTT
many 14 NA TRBJ1-1 TRBV7-2 CASSQHPMNTEAFF TGTGCCAGCAGCCAACACCCCATGAACACTGAAGCTTTCTTT
NA 15 NA TRBJ2-5 TRBV6-6 CASSSRVSRQETQYF TGTGCCAGCAGTAGCCGGGTTTCAAGACAAGAGACCCAGTACTTC
NA 17 NA TRBJ2-7 TRBV4-1 CASSQERIGLQAYEQYF TGCGCCAGCAGCCAAGAGAGAATCGGACTCCAGGCCTACGAGCAGTACTTC
NA 14 TRBD1 TRBJ1-3 TRBV6-1 CASRVDRTGNTIYF TGTGCCAGCAGGGTGGACAGGACTGGAAACACCATATATTTT
NA 17 TRBD1 TRBJ2-7 TRBV11-2 CASSRGTGSFSFYEQYF TGTGCCAGCAGCCGAGGGACAGGATCCTTTTCCTTCTACGAGCAGTACTTC
once 16 NA TRBJ1-6 TRBV10-3 CAISESIRDYNSPLHF TGTGCCATCAGTGAGTCGATACGGGACTATAATTCACCCCTCCACTTT
NA 16 NA TRBJ2-2 TRBV4-3 CASSQDWAIPTGELFF TGCGCCAGCAGCCAAGATTGGGCTATTCCGACCGGGGAGCTGTTTTTT
NA 16 TRBD2 TRBJ2-7 TRBV5-1 CASSLSPSGGSYEQYF TGCGCCAGCAGCTTGTCGCCTAGCGGGGGGTCCTACGAGCAGTACTTC
NA 15 TRBD2 TRBJ2-1 TRBV2 CATPLSSGRMDEQFF TGTGCCACCCCCTTGTCTAGCGGGAGGATGGATGAGCAGTTCTTC
NA 12 NA TRBJ2-7 TRBV18 CASSPSSYEQYF TGTGCCAGCTCACCTAGCTCCTACGAGCAGTACTTC
NA 14 NA TRBJ1-2 TRBV19 CASSIAEGRYGYTF TGTGCCAGTAGTATAGCCGAGGGAAGGTATGGCTACACCTTC
NA 13 NA TRBJ2-3 TRBV29-1 CSHLAGGADTQYF TGCAGCCATTTGGCGGGTGGCGCAGATACGCAGTATTTT
NA 14 NA TRBJ2-7 TRBV28 CASSLMDSNYEQYF TGTGCCAGCTCTCTCATGGACAGCAACTACGAGCAGTACTTC
NA 14 NA TRBJ1-5 TRBV6-1 CASSAGASNQPQHF TGTGCCAGCAGTGCAGGGGCGAGCAATCAGCCCCAGCATTTT
NA 15 TRBD1 TRBJ1-1 TRBV5-1 CASSSAGTGNTEAFF TGCGCCAGCAGTTCCGCCGGGACAGGGAACACTGAAGCTTTCTTT
NA 14 NA TRBJ2-7 TRBV10-3 CAITKSTGSYEQYF TGTGCCATCACCAAATCGACAGGTTCCTACGAGCAGTACTTC
once 15 TRBD2 TRBJ2-7 TRBV18 CASSPPLAGSGEQYF TGTGCCAGCTCACCACCCCTAGCGGGATCCGGCGAGCAGTACTTC
NA 14 TRBD1 TRBJ2-7 TRBV6-5 CASSKGQEPYEQYF TGTGCCAGCAGTAAGGGACAGGAACCCTACGAGCAGTACTTC
few 16 NA TRBJ1-1 TRBV10-3 CAIRSGSLTKNTEAFF TGTGCCATCAGGAGCGGGAGCTTAACGAAGAACACTGAAGCTTTCTTT
NA 14 NA TRBJ1-1 TRBV5-1 CASSLLSGNTEAFF TGCGCCAGCAGCTTGCTAAGTGGGAACACTGAAGCTTTCTTT
once 15 TRBD2 TRBJ2-7 TRBV5-4 CASSPGTSGTYEQYF TGTGCCAGCAGCCCCGGGACTAGCGGGACCTACGAGCAGTACTTC
NA 18 TRBD2 TRBJ2-2 TRBV9 CASSVVSSGRGNTGELFF TGTGCCAGCAGCGTAGTATCGAGCGGGAGGGGCAACACCGGGGAGCTGTTTTTT
NA 14 TRBD2 TRBJ2-2 TRBV28 CASSFSGMSGELFF TGTGCCAGCAGTTTTAGCGGGATGTCCGGGGAGCTGTTTTTT
NA 13 TRBD1 TRBJ1-1 TRBV2 CATRITGGTEAFF TGTGCCACCAGGATAACAGGGGGCACTGAAGCTTTCTTT
NA 16 TRBD2 TRBJ2-1 TRBV5-8 CASRGGSGMVVNEQFF TGTGCCAGCAGGGGAGGTAGCGGGATGGTTGTCAATGAGCAGTTCTTC
NA 17 TRBD2 TRBJ2-7 TRBV5-1 CASSLGRSIAGSYEQYF TGCGCCAGCAGCTTGGGAAGGTCGATAGCGGGCTCCTACGAGCAGTACTTC
few 15 NA TRBJ2-2 TRBV1 CTSSHVTSSTGELFF TGCACCAGCAGCCATGTAACTAGCAGCACCGGGGAGCTGTTTTTT